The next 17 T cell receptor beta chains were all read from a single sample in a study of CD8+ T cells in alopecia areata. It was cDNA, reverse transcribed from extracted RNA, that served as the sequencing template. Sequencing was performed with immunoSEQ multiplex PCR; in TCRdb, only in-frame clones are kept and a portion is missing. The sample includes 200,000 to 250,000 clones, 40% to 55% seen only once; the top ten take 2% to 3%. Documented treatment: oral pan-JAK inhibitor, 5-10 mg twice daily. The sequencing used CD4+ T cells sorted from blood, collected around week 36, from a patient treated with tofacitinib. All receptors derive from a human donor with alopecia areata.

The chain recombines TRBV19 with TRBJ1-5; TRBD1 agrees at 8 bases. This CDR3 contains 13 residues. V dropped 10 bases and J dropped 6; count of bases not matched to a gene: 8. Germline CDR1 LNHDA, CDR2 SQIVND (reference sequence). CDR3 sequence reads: CATLGQGRQPQHF. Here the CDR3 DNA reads TGTGCCACCCTAGGACAGGGTCGTCAGCCCCAGCATTTT.

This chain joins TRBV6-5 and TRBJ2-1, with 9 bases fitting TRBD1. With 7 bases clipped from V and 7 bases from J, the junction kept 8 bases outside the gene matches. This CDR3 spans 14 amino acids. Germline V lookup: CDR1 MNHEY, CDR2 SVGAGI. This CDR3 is CASTTGTGRNEQFF. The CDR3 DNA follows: TGTGCCAGCACCACCGGGACAGGGAGGAATGAGCAGTTCTTC.

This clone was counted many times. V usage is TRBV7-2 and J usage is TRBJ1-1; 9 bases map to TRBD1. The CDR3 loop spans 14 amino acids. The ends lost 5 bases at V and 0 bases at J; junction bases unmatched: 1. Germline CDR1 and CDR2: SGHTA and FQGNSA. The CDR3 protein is CASSRTGVNTEAFF. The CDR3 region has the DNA TGTGCCAGCAGCCGGACAGGGGTGAACACTGAAGCTTTCTTT.

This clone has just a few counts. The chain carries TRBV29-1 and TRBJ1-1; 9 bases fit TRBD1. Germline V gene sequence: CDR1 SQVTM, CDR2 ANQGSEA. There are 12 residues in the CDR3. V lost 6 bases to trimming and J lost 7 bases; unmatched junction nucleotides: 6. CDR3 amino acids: CSVLQGALEAFF. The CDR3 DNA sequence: TGCAGCGTCCTACAGGGGGCCCTTGAAGCTTTCTTT. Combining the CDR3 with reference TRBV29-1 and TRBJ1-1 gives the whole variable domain SAVISQKPSRDICQRGTSLTIQCQVDSQVTMMFWYRQQPGQSLTLIATANQGSEATYESGFVIDKFPISRPNLTFSTLTVSNMSPEDSSIYLCSVLQGALEAFFGQGTRLTVV.

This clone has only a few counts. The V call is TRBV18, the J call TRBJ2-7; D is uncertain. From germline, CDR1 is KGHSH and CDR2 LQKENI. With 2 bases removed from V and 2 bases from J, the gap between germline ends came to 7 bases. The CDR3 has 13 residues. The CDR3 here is CASSPYGAYEQYF. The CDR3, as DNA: TGTGCCAGCTCACCATACGGCGCCTACGAGCAGTACTTC.

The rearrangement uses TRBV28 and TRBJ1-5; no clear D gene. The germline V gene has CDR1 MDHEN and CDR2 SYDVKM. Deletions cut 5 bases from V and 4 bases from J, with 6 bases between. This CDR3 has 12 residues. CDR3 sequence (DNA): TGTGCCAGCAGTGAACCAAATCAGCCCCAGCATTTT. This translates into CASSEPNQPQHF. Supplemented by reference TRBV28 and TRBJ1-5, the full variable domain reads DVKVTQSSRYLVKRTGEKVFLECVQDMDHENMFWYRQDPGLGLRLIYFSYDVKMKEKGDIPEGYSVSREKKERFSLILESASTNQTSMYLCASSEPNQPQHFGDGTRLSIL.

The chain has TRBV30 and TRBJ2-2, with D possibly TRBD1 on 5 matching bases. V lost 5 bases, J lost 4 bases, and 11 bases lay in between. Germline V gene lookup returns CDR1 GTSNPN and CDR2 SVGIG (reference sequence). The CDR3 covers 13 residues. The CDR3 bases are TGTGCCTGGGGGGCAGTTGTCACCGGGGAGCTGTTTTTT. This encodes CAWGAVVTGELFF.

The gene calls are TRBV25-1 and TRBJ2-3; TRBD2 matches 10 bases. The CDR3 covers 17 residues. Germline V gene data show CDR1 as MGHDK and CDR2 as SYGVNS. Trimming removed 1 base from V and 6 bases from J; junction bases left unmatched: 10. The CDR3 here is CASSEFGSGRLGDTQYF. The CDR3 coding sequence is TGTGCCAGCAGTGAATTCGGTAGCGGGAGGCTCGGGGATACGCAGTATTTT. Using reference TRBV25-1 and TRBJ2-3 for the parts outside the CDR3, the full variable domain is EADIYQTPRYLVIGTGKKITLECSQTMGHDKMYWYQQDPGMELHLIHYSYGVNSTEKGDLSSESTVSRIRTEHFPLTLESARPSHTSQYLCASSEFGSGRLGDTQYFGPGTRLTVL.

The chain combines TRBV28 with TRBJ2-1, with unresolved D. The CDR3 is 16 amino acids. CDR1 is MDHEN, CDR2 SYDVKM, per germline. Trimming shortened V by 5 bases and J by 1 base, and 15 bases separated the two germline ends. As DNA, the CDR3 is TGTGCCAGCAGTCCTTCCTCGGCAGATTCCTACAATGAGCAGTTCTTC. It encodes CASSPSSADSYNEQFF.

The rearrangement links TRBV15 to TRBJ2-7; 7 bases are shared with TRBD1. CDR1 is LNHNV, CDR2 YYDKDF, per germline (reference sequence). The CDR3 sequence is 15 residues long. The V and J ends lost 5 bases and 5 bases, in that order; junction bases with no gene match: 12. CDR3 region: CATSLRGLGSNEQYF. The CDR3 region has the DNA TGTGCCACCAGCCTTAGGGGGCTTGGGTCTAACGAGCAGTACTTC.

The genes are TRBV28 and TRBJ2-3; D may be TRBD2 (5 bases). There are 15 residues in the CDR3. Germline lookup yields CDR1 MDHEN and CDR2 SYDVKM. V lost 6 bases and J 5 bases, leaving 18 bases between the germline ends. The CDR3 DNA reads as TGTGCCAGCAGGTCAACGGCCATAGCGAGAGATACGCAGTATTTT. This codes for CASRSTAIARDTQYF.

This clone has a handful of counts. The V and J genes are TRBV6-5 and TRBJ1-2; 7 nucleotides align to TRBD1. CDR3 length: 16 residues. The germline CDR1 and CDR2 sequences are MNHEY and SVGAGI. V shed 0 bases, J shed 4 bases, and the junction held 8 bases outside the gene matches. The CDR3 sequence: CASSYSGTESSYGYTF. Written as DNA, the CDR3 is TGTGCCAGCAGTTACTCCGGGACAGAGAGCTCCTATGGCTACACCTTC.

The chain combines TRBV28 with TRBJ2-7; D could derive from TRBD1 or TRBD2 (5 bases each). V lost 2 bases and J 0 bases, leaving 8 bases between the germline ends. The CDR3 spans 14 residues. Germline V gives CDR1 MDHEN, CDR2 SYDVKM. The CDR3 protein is CASSLEGYSYEQYF. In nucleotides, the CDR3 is TGTGCCAGCAGTTTAGAGGGGTACTCCTACGAGCAGTACTTC.

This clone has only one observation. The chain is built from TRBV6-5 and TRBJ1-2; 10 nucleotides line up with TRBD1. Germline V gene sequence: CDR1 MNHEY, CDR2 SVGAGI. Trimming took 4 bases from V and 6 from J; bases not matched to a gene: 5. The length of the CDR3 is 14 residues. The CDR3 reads CASSFRQGANGYTF. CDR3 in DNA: TGTGCCAGCAGTTTCCGACAGGGGGCGAATGGCTACACCTTC.

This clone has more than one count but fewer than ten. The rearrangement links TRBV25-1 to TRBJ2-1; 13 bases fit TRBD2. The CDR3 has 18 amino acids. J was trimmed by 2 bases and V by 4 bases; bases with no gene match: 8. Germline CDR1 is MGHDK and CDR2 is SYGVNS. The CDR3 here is CASSGTSGSFPAYNEQFF. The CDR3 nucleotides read TGTGCCAGCAGTGGGACTAGCGGGAGCTTCCCCGCCTACAATGAGCAGTTCTTC.

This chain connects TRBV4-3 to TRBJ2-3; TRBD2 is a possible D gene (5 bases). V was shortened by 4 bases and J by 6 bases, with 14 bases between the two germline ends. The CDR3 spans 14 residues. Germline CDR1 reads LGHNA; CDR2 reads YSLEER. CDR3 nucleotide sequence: TGCGCCAGCAGCCTAGGCCCCCAGCGGGATACGCAGTATTTT. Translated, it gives CASSLGPQRDTQYF.

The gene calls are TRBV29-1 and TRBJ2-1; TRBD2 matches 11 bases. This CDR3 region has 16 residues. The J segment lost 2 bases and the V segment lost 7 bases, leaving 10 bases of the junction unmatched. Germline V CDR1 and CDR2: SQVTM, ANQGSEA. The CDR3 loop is CSAKGTSGRAYNEQFF. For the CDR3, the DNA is TGCAGCGCAAAGGGAACTAGCGGGAGAGCCTACAATGAGCAGTTCTTC.